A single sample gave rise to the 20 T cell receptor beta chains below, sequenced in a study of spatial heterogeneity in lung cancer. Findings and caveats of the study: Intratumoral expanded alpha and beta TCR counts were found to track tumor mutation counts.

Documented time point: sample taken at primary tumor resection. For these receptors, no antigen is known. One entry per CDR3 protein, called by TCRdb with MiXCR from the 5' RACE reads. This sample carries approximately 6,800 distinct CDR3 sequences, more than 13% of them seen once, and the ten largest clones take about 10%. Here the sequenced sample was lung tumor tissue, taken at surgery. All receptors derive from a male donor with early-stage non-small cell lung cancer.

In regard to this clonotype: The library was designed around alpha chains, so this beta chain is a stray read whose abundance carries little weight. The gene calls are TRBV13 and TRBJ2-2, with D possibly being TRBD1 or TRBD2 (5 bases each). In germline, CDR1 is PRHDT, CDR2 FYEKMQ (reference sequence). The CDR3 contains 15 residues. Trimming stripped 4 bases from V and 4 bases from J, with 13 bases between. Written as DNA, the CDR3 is TGTGCCAGCAGCTCGGGACCGGGGAGCACCGGGGAGCTGTTTTTT. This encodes CASSSGPGSTGELFF. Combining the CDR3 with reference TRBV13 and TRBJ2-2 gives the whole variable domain AAGVIQSPRHLIKEKRETATLKCYPIPRHDTVYWYQQGPGQDPQFLISFYEKMQSDKGSIPDRFSAQQFSDYHSELNMSSLELGDSALYFCASSSGPGSTGELFFGEGSRLTVL.

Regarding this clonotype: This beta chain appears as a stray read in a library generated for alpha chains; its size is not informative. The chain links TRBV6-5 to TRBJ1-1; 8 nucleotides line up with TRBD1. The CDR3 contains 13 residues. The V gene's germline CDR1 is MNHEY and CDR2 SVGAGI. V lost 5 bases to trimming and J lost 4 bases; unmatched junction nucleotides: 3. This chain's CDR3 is CASSGQGVTEAFF. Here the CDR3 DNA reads TGTGCCAGCAGTGGACAGGGCGTCACTGAAGCTTTCTTT.

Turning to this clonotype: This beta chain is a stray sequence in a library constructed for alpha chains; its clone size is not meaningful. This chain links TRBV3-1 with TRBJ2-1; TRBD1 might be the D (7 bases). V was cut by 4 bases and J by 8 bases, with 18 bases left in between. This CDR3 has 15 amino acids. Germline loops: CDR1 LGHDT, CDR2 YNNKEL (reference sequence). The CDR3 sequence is CASSPLRGPGDEQFF. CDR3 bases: TGTGCCAGCAGCCCCCTTAGGGGGCCGGGGGATGAGCAGTTCTTC.

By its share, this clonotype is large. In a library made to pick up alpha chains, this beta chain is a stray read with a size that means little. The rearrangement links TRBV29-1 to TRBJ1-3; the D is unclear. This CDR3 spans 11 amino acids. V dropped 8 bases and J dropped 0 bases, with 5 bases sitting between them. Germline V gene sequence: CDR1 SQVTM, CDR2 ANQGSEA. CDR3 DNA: TGCAGCCTACTCTCTGGAAACACCATATATTTT. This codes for CSLLSGNTIYF. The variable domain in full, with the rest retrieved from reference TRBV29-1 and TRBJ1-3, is SAVISQKPSRDICQRGTSLTIQCQVDSQVTMMFWYRQQPGQSLTLIATANQGSEATYESGFVIDKFPISRPNLTFSTLTVSNMSPEDSSIYLCSLLSGNTIYFGEGSWLTVV.

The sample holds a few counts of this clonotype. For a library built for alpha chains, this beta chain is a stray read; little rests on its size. CDR3 bases: TGTGCCAGCAGCCGCGAAGGAAGACCCGGGGAGCTGTTTTTT. Protein: CASSREGRPGELFF. This chain links TRBV7-2 with TRBJ2-2; D is unclear. The CDR3 runs to 14 residues. Deletions cut 5 bases from V and 6 bases from J, with 13 bases between. Germline-derived CDR1 and CDR2 are SGHTA and FQGNSA.

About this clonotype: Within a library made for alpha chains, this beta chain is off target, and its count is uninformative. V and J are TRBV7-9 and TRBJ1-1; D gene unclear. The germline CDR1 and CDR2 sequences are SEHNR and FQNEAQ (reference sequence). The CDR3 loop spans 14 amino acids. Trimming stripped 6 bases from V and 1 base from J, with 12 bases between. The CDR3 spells CASRSDQTNTEAFF. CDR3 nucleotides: TGTGCCAGCAGGTCTGACCAGACGAACACTGAAGCTTTCTTT.

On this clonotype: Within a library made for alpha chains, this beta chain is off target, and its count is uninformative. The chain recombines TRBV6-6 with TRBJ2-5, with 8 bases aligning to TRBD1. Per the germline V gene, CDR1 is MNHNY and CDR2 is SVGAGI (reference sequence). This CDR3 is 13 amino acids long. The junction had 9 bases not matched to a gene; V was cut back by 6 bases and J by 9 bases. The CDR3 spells CASSTDRAMPQYF. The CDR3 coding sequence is TGTGCCAGCAGCACGGACAGGGCAATGCCCCAGTACTTC.

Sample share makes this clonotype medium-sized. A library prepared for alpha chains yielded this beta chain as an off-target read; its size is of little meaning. The CDR3 sequence: CAISGQGNNHQPQHF. As DNA, the CDR3 is TGTGCCATCAGTGGACAGGGCAACAACCATCAGCCCCAGCATTTT. The J gene is TRBJ1-5, the V gene TRBV10-3; 7 positions match TRBD1. Germline CDR1 reads ENHRY; CDR2 reads SYGVKD. J was trimmed by 5 bases and V by 4 bases; bases with no gene match: 8. CDR3 size: 15 residues.

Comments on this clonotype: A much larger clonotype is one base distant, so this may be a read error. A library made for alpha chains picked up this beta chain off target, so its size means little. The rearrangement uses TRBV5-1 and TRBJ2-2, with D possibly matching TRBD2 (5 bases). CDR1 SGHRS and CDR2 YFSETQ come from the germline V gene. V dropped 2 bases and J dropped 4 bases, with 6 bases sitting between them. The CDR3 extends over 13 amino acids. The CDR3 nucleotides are TGCGCCAGCAGCTTCCGGGGCACCGGGGAGCTGTTTTTT. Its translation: CASSFRGTGELFF.

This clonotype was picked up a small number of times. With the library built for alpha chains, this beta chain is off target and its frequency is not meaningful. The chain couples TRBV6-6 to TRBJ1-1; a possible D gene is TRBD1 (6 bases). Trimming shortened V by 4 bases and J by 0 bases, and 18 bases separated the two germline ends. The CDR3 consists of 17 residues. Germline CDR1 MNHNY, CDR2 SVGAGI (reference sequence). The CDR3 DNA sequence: TGTGCCAGCAGTTTTCAGGGGCGCAGGATGGTGAACACTGAAGCTTTCTTT. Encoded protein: CASSFQGRRMVNTEAFF.

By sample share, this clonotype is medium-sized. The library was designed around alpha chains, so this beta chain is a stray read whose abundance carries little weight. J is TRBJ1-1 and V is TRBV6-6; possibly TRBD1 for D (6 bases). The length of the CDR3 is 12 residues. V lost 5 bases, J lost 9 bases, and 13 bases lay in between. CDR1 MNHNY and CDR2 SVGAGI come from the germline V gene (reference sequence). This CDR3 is CASSPQGRKAFF. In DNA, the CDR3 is TGTGCCAGCAGTCCACAGGGTAGAAAAGCTTTCTTT.

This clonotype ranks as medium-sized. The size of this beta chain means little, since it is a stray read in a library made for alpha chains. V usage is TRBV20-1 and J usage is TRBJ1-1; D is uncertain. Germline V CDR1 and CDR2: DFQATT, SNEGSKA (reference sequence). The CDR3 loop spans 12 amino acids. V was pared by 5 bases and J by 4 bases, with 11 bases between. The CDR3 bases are TGCAGTGCTCTTCGGGGTGGCACTGAAGCTTTCTTT. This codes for CSALRGGTEAFF.

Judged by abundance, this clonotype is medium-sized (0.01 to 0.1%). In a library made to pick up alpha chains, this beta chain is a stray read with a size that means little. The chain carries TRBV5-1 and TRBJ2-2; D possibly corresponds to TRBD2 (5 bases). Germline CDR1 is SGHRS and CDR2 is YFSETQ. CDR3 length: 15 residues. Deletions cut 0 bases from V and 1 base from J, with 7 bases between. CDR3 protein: CASSLGGRNTGELFF. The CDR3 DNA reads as TGCGCCAGCAGCTTGGGAGGGCGGAACACCGGGGAGCTGTTTTTT.

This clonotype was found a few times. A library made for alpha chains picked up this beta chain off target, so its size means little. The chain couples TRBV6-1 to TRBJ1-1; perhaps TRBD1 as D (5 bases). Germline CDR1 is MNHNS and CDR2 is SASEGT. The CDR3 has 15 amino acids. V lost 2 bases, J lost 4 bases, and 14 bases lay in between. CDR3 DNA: TGTGCCAGCAGTGAATCGGGCAGGGCGAGCACTGAAGCTTTCTTT. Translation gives CASSESGRASTEAFF.

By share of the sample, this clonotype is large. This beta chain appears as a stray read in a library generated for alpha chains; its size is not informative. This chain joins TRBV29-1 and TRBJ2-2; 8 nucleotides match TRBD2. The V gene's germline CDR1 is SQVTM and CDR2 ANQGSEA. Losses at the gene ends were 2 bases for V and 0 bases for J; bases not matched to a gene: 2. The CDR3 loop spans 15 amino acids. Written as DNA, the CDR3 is TGCAGCGTTGAATTAGCGGGATCGAACACCGGGGAGCTGTTTTTT. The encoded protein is CSVELAGSNTGELFF.

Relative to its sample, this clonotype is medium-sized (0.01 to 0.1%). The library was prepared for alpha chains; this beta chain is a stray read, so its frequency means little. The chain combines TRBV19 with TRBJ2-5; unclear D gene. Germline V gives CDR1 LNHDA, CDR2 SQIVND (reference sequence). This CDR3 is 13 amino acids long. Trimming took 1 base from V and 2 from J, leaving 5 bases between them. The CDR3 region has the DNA TGTGCCAGTAGTATAGGCATACAAGAGACCCAGTACTTC. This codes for CASSIGIQETQYF.

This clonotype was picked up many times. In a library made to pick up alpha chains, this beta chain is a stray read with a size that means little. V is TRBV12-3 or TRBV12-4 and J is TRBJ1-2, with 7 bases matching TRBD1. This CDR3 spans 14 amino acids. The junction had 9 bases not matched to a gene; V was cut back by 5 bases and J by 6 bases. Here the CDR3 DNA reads TGTGCCAGCAGTCGGGGGGACAGCTTAAATGGCTACACCTTC. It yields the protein CASSRGDSLNGYTF.

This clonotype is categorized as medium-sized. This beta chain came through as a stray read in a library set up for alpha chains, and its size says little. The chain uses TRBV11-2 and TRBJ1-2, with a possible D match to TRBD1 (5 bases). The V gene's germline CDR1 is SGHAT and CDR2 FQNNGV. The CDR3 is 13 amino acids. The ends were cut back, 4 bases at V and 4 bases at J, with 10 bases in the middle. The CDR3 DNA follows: TGTGCCAGCAGCTCCACAGGCGTCTATGGCTACACCTTC. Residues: CASSSTGVYGYTF.

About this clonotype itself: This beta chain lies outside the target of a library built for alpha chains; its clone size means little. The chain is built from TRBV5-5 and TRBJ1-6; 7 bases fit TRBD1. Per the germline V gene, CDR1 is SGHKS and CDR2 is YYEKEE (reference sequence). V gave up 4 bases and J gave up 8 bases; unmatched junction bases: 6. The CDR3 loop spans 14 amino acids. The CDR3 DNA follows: TGTGCCAGCAGCCCGGGACAGTCATATTCACCCCTCCACTTT. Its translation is CASSPGQSYSPLHF. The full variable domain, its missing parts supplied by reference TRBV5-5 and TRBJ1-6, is DAGVTQSPTHLIKTRGQQVTLRCSPISGHKSVSWYQQVLGQGPQFIFQYYEKEERGRGNFPDRFSARQFPNYSSELNVNALLLGDSALYLCASSPGQSYSPLHFGNGTRLTVT.

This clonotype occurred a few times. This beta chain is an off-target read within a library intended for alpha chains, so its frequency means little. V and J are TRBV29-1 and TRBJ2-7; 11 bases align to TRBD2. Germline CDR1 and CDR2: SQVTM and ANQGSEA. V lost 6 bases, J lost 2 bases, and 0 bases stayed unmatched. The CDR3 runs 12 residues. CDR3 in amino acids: CSVGLAAYEQYF. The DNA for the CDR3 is TGCAGCGTGGGACTAGCGGCCTACGAGCAGTACTTC.